Listed below are T cell receptor beta chains from one sample, sequenced in a study of Graves' ophthalmopathy and Graves' hyperthyroidism. TCRdb re-called the multiplex PCR reads with MiXCR, one entry per CDR3 protein. Of under 400,000 distinct CDR3 sequences detected, about a sixth appear once; the ten largest clones hold about 12%. Sequenced material: peripheral blood. Receptor source: an adult man with Graves' ophthalmopathy. CDR3s include the opening cysteine and the closing phenylalanine or tryptophan. The D gene is left open where the match is weak. The size entry is marked missing in some rows and otherwise reads once, few, many or a size class.

D | size | J | V | CDR3 | DNA
. | many | TRBJ2-6 | TRBV5-1 | CASSPTTGRSGANVLTF | TGCGCCAGCAGTCCAACGACAGGACGCTCTGGGGCCAACGTCCTGACTTTC
TRBD1 | many | TRBJ2-7 | TRBV19 | CASRGQATYEQYF | TGTGCCAGTAGAGGACAGGCCACCTACGAGCAGTACTTC
. | many | TRBJ1-5 | TRBV2 | CASRKGGGNNQPQHF | TGTGCCAGCAGGAAGGGCGGAGGGAACAATCAGCCCCAGCATTTT
TRBD1 | . | TRBJ1-1 | TRBV4-2 | CASSQPTGVGHTEAFF | TGTGCCAGCAGCCAACCGACAGGGGTCGGGCACACTGAAGCTTTCTTT
. | many | TRBJ2-7 | TRBV20-1 | CSAAVGRGASYEQYF | TGCAGTGCCGCAGTGGGTCGGGGCGCCTCCTACGAGCAGTACTTC
TRBD2 | . | TRBJ2-5 | TRBV4-1 | CASSQDYSPSGQCF | TGCGCCAGCAGCCAAGATTACTCCCCTAGCGGCCAGTGCTTC
. | many | TRBJ1-5 | TRBV29-1 | CSVIDSGQSSNQPQHF | TGCAGCGTTATTGATTCTGGACAGAGTAGCAATCAGCCCCAGCATTTT
. | many | TRBJ2-5 | TRBV29-1 | CSVLLTAIQETQYF | TGCAGCGTGTTACTTACGGCTATCCAAGAGACCCAGTACTTC
. | many | TRBJ1-5 | TRBV10-3 | CAIGPGVGNQPQHF | TGTGCCATCGGCCCGGGAGTCGGCAATCAGCCCCAGCATTTT
. | many | TRBJ1-1 | TRBV6-5 | CASNYRENTEAFF | TGTGCCAGCAATTACAGAGAGAACACTGAAGCTTTCTTT
. | . | TRBJ2-5 | TRBV11-2 | CASSLVVKQETQYF | TGTGCCAGCAGCTTAGTGGTGAAGCAAGAGACCCAGTACTTC
. | many | TRBJ2-7 | TRBV5-5 | CASSLVLAHTYEQYF | TGTGCCAGCAGCTTGGTTCTGGCACATACCTACGAGCAGTACTTC
. | many | TRBJ1-5 | TRBV24-1 | CATSDFGVRISPLIYSNQPQHF | TGTGCCACCAGTGATTTTGGGGTTAGGATTTCACCGCTAATATATAGCAATCAGCCCCAGCATTTT
TRBD2 | many | TRBJ2-7 | TRBV11-3 | CASSAGGTSGGAANEQYF | TGTGCCAGCAGCGCTGGAGGGACTAGCGGGGGGGCCGCCAACGAGCAGTACTTC
TRBD1 | many | TRBJ1-5 | TRBV24-1 | CATSDSRQGRVRNQPQHF | TGTGCCACCAGTGATTCCCGACAGGGGAGAGTAAGGAATCAGCCCCAGCATTTT
. | . | TRBJ2-7 | TRBV6-2/TRBV6-3 | CASSYPGATVRYEQSF | TGTGCCAGCAGTTACCCAGGCGCGACAGTACGCTACGAGCAGTCCTTC
. | many | TRBJ1-3 | TRBV3-1 | CASSQDGRNTIYF | TGTGCCAGCAGCCAAGATGGCCGAAACACCATATATTTT
TRBD1 | many | TRBJ2-7 | TRBV7-9 | CASTVAGTGNIEQYF | TGTGCCAGCACCGTTGCCGGGACAGGCAATATTGAGCAGTACTTC
. | many | TRBJ1-5 | TRBV30 | CAWRESSNQPQHF | TGTGCCTGGAGGGAAAGTAGCAATCAGCCCCAGCATTTT
. | many | TRBJ1-1 | TRBV5-6 | CASSLGGGGMNTEAFF | TGTGCCAGCAGCTTGGGTGGCGGGGGGATGAACACTGAAGCTTTCTTT
TRBD1 | many | TRBJ2-5 | TRBV6-5 | CASMFGGQGGRETQYF | TGTGCCAGCATGTTCGGCGGACAGGGGGGGAGAGAGACCCAGTACTTC
. | many | TRBJ1-2 | TRBV20-1 | CSAGPGTLYGYTF | TGCAGTGCGGGCCCCGGGACACTGTATGGCTACACCTTC
. | many | TRBJ2-5 | TRBV30 | CAWSVPVNQETQYF | TGTGCCTGGAGTGTACCCGTAAACCAAGAGACCCAGTACTTC
. | many | TRBJ1-6 | TRBV30 | CAWSGPGAGNSPLHF | TGTGCCTGGAGTGGCCCGGGAGCAGGGAATTCACCCCTCCACTTT
. | many | TRBJ2-7 | TRBV6-2/TRBV6-3 | CASSRINLDRTYEQYF | TGTGCCAGCAGCCGCATCAATTTGGACAGAACCTACGAGCAGTACTTC
. | . | TRBJ2-6 | TRBV18 | CASSPLTGTGANVLTF | TGTGCCAGCTCACCCCTAACAGGGACTGGGGCCAACGTCCTGACTTTC
. | many | TRBJ1-1 | TRBV12-3/TRBV12-4 | CASSLKRQAAEAFF | TGTGCCAGCAGTTTAAAGAGACAGGCTGCTGAAGCTTTCTTT
. | many | TRBJ1-3 | TRBV20-1 | CSARAGAGNTIYF | TGCAGTGCTAGGGCGGGCGCAGGAAACACCATATATTTT
. | many | TRBJ2-7 | TRBV2 | CASSVTKLSYEQYF | TGTGCCAGCAGTGTTACAAAACTTTCCTACGAGCAGTACTTC
TRBD1 | many | TRBJ1-3 | TRBV11-1 | CASSLASGGGGNTIYF | TGTGCCAGCAGCTTAGCCTCAGGGGGCGGCGGAAACACCATATATTTT
TRBD2 | many | TRBJ2-7 | TRBV28 | CASSQTSGEQYF | TGTGCCAGCAGCCAGACTAGCGGCGAGCAGTACTTC
. | many | TRBJ2-7 | TRBV5-1 | CASSSLLGYEQYF | TGCGCCAGCAGCAGTCTTCTAGGGTACGAGCAGTACTTC
. | many | TRBJ2-7 | TRBV7-2 | CASSTDRAVSYEQYF | TGTGCCAGCAGCACCGACAGAGCAGTCTCCTACGAGCAGTACTTC
. | many | TRBJ1-1 | TRBV7-9 | CASRPDGEAFF | TGTGCCAGCAGACCGGACGGTGAAGCTTTCTTT
. | . | TRBJ2-7 | TRBV7-8 | CASSLFAQGQGGEQYF | TGTGCCAGCAGCTTATTCGCCCAGGGGCAGGGGGGTGAGCAGTACTTC
. | many | TRBJ2-2 | TRBV12-3/TRBV12-4 | CASSPGAYTGELFF | TGTGCCAGCAGTCCCGGGGCCTACACCGGGGAGCTGTTTTTT
TRBD1 | many | TRBJ2-7 | TRBV27 | CASSPTQGYEQYF | TGTGCCAGCAGTCCCACACAGGGGTACGAGCAGTACTTC
. | . | TRBJ2-5 | TRBV11-1 | CASSYLGAQETQYF | TGTGCCAGCAGTTACCTGGGTGCGCAAGAGACCCAGTACTTC
. | many | TRBJ2-7 | TRBV11-2 | CASSPGQLLAESSYEQYF | TGTGCCAGCAGCCCGGGACAGCTCCTAGCGGAAAGCTCCTACGAGCAGTACTTC
. | many | TRBJ2-6 | TRBV15 | CATSVYSGANVLTF | TGTGCCACCAGCGTATACTCTGGGGCCAACGTCCTGACTTTC
TRBD1 | many | TRBJ1-2 | TRBV9 | CASSSTDRANYGYTF | TGTGCCAGCAGCTCAACGGACAGGGCTAACTATGGCTACACCTTC
TRBD1 | many | TRBJ1-1 | TRBV6-5 | CASSYLSLQGSNTEAFF | TGTGCCAGCAGTTACCTATCTTTACAGGGGTCGAACACTGAAGCTTTCTTT
TRBD1 | many | TRBJ2-2 | TRBV6-1 | CASRSGTGVSGELFF | TGTGCCAGCAGATCCGGGACAGGGGTATCCGGGGAGCTGTTTTTT
TRBD1 | many | TRBJ1-3 | TRBV6-1 | CASRRQGSGNTIYF | TGTGCCAGCAGAAGACAGGGCTCTGGAAACACCATATATTTT
TRBD1 | . | TRBJ1-2 | TRBV2 | CASSWTGRPGDGYTF | TGTGCCAGCAGTTGGACAGGGCGACCGGGGGATGGCTACACCTTC
TRBD1 | many | TRBJ2-7 | TRBV6-1 | CASREGQGVAYEQYF | TGTGCCAGCAGAGAAGGACAGGGTGTCGCCTACGAGCAGTACTTC
. | many | TRBJ1-2 | TRBV29-1 | CSAEGSYYGYTF | TGCAGCGCCGAGGGCAGCTACTATGGCTACACCTTC
. | . | TRBJ1-1 | TRBV6-5 | CASSSEGGKAEAFF | TGTGCCAGCAGTTCTGAGGGGGGAAAGGCTGAAGCTTTCTTT
. | . | TRBJ2-5 | TRBV4-1 | CWRSQVESGDQYF | TGCTGGCGCAGCCAAGTAGAGAGTGGAGACCAGTACTTC
. | many | TRBJ1-5 | TRBV20-1 | CSARVGGMSGSLVVQPQHF | TGCAGTGCTAGAGTAGGGGGGATGTCGGGCAGCCTTGTTGTTCAGCCCCAGCATTTT
. | few | TRBJ2-7 | TRBV13 | CASSPWDGSTRGQYF | TGTGCCAGCAGCCCCTGGGACGGCAGCACACGCGGGCAGTACTTC
. | many | TRBJ1-2 | TRBV28 | CASSWTNYGYTF | TGTGCCAGCAGCTGGACCAACTATGGCTACACCTTC